This T cell receptor (beta chain) emerged from a study of shared clonotypes between healthy human individuals. Between the trimmed V and J ends, which lost 7 bases and 6 bases, there was a span of 13 bases. This CDR3 has 13 amino acids. Germline V gives CDR1 ENHRY, CDR2 SYGVKD. In its sample, this clone was seen once. A deep-level run was used for the assay. It was on ten immunoSEQ deep assay plates that unsorted PBMC DNA was sequenced. In the source study's methods: Filtering differed since immunoSEQ provided only junctions, with no quality scores. The repertoire was sequenced with immunoSEQ multiplex PCR; TCRdb's copy has only in-frame clones and lacks some. V and J calls and clone size are given by that table; D and trimming were obtained from the DNA. The data contain some 450,000 clones, around 77% of them singletons.

Sequenced sample: PBMCs. This receptor was taken from a woman in her forties in good health. Some clones in this sample may be carry-over from other donors' samples. The rearrangement uses TRBV10-3 and TRBJ2-1; D is undetermined. CDR3 DNA sequence: TGTGCCATCACCGCGACCCCAGTCAATGAGCAGTTCTTC. It specifies CAITATPVNEQFF.